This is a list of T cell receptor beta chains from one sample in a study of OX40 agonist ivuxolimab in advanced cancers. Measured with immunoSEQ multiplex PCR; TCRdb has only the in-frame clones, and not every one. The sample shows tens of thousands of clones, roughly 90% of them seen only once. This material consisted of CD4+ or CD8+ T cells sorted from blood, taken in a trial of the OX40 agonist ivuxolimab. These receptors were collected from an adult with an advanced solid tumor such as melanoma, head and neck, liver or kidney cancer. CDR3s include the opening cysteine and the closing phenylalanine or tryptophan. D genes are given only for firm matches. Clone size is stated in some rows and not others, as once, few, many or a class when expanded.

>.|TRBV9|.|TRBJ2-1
CASSVDGGSYNEQFF
TGTGCCAGCAGCGTAGATGGGGGTTCCTACAATGAGCAGTTCTTC
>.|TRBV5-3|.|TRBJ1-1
CAARRGRTEAFF
TGTGCCGCTCGACGGGGCCGGACTGAAGCTTTCTTT
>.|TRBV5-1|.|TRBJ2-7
CASSFRIGESYEQYF
TGCGCCAGCAGCTTTCGCATAGGGGAAAGCTACGAGCAGTACTTC
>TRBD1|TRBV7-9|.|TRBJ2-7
CASSFDRERIREQYF
TGTGCCAGCAGCTTCGACAGGGAAAGAATCCGGGAGCAGTACTTC
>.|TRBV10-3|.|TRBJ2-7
CAPMGYGGLYEQYF
TGTGCCCCAATGGGGTACGGGGGCTTGTACGAGCAGTACTTC
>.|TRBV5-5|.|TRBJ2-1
CASVVYNEQFF
TGTGCCAGCGTCGTCTACAATGAGCAGTTCTTC
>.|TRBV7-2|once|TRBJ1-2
CASSSPGGLYGYTF
TGTGCCAGCAGCAGCCCCGGGGGCCTCTATGGCTACACCTTC
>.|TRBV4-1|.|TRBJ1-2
CASSQGSQGNYGYTF
TGCGCCAGCAGCCAAGGGTCCCAGGGGAACTATGGCTACACCTTC
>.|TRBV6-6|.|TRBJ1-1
CASSYSEGGNGAFF
TGTGCCAGCAGTTATTCCGAAGGAGGAAACGGAGCTTTCTTT
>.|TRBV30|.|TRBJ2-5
CAWRETGFLQETQYF
TGTGCCTGGAGGGAAACAGGGTTCCTTCAAGAGACCCAGTACTTC
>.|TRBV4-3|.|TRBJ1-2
CASSKSESITPNYGYTF
TGCGCCAGCAGTAAGTCCGAATCGATTACCCCTAACTATGGCTACACCTTC
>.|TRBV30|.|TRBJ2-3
CAWSVEADVTDTQYF
TGTGCCTGGAGTGTAGAGGCAGACGTCACAGATACGCAGTATTTT